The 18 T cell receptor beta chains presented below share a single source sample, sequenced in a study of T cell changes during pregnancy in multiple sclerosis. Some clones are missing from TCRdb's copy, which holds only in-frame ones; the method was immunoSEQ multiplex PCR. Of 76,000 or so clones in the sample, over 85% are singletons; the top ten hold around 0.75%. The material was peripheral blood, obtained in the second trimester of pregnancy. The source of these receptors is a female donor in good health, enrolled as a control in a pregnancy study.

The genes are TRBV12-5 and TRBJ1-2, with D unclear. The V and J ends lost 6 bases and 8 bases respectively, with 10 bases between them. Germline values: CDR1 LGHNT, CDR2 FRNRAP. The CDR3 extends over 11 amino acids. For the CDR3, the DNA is TGTGCTAGTGGCCTTGGTGGCGGCTACACCTTC. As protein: CASGLGGGYTF.

The DNA of the CDR3 is TGTGCCAGCTCACCGAGTCGAGACAGTGAAGCTTTCTTT. Translating gives CASSPSRDSEAFF. The chain links TRBV18 to TRBJ1-1; possibly TRBD1 for D (5 bases). The CDR3 sequence is 13 residues long. CDR1 is KGHSH and CDR2 is LQKENI in the germline V gene. Trimming removed 3 bases at V and 7 bases at J, with 12 bases between.

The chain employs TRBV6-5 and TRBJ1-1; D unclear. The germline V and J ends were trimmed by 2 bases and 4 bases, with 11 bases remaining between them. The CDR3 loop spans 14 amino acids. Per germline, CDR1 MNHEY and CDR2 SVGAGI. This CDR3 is CASSYLPGGTEAFF. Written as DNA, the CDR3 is TGTGCCAGCAGTTACCTCCCAGGAGGCACTGAAGCTTTCTTT.

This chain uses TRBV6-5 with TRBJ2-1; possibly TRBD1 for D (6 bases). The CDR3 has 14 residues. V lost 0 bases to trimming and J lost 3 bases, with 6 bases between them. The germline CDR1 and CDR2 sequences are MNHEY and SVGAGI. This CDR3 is CASSYSDSYNEQFF. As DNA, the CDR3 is TGTGCCAGCAGTTACTCGGACAGCTACAATGAGCAGTTCTTC.

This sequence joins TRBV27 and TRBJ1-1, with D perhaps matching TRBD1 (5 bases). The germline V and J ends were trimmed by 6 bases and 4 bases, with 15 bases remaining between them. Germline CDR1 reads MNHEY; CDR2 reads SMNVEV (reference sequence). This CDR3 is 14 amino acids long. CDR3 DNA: TGTGCCAGCAGCCACCTTGGGCAGGGCACTGAAGCTTTCTTT. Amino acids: CASSHLGQGTEAFF.

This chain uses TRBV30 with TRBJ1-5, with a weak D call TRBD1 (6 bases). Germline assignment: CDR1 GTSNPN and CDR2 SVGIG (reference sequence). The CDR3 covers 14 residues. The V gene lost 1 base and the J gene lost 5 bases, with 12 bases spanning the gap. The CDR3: CAWSAGGADQPQHF. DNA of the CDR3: TGTGCCTGGAGTGCGGGGGGCGCGGATCAGCCCCAGCATTTT.

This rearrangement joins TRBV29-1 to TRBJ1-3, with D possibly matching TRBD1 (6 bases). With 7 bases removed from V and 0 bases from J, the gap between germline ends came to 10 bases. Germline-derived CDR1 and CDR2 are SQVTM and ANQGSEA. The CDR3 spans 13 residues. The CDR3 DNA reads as TGCAGCGCCCTACAGGGCTCTGGAAACACCATATATTTT. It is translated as CSALQGSGNTIYF.

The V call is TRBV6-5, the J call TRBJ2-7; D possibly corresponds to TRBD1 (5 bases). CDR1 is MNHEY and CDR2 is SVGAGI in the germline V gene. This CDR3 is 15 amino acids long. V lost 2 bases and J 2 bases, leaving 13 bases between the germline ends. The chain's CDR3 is CASSYDQGLTYEQYF. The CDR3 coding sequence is TGTGCCAGCAGTTACGACCAGGGCCTCACCTACGAGCAGTACTTC.

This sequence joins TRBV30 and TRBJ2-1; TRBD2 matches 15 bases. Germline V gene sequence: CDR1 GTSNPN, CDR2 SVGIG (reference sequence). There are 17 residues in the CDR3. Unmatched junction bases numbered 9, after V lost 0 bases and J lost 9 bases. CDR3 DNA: TGTGCCTGGAGTGTACTGAGGACTAGCGGGGGGGCCGTTGAGCAGTTCTTC. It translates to CAWSVLRTSGGAVEQFF.

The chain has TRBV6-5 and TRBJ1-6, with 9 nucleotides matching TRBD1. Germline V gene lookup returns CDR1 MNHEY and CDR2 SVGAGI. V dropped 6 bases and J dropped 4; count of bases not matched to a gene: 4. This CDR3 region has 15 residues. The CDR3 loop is CASRLQGAYNSPLHF. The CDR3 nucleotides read TGTGCCAGCAGGCTACAGGGGGCTTATAATTCACCCCTCCACTTT.

CDR3 bases: TGTGCCAGCAGATTTCCGGGACAGGGTGCGGAGGAGCAGTACTTC. This codes for CASRFPGQGAEEQYF. This chain joins TRBV2 and TRBJ2-7; TRBD1 aligns across 9 bases. The germline V gene has CDR1 SNHLY and CDR2 FYNNEI. There are 15 residues in the CDR3. V dropped 6 bases and J dropped 7; count of bases not matched to a gene: 13.

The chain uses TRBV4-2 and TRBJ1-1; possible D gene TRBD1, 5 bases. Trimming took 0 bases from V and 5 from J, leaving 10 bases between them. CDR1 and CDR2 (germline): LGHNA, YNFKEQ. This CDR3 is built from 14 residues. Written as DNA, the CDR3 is TGTGCCAGCAGCCAAGAGATAGGGGCTACTGAAGCTTTCTTT. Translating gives CASSQEIGATEAFF.

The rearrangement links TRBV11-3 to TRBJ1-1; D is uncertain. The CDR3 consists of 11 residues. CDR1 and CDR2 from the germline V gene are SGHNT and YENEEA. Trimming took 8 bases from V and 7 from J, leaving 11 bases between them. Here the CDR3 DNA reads TGTGCCAGCTCGATCGGGGATGAAGCTTTCTTT. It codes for CASSIGDEAFF.

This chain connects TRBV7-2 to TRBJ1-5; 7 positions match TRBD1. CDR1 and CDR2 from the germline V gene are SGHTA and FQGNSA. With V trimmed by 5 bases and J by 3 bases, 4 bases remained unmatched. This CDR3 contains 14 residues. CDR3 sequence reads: CASSPGTANQPQHF. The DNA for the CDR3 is TGTGCCAGCAGCCCCGGGACAGCCAATCAGCCCCAGCATTTT.

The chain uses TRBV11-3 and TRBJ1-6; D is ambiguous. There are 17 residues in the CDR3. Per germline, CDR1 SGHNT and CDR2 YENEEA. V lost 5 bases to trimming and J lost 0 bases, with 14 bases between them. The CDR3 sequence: CASSRGVKSSYNSPLHF. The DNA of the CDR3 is TGTGCCAGCAGCCGCGGAGTGAAGAGCTCCTATAATTCACCCCTCCACTTT.

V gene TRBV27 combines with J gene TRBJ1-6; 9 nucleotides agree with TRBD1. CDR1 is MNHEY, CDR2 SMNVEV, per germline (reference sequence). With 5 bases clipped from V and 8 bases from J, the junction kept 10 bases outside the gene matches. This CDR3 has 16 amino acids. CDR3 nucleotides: TGTGCCAGCAGTCGTTACCGGGACAGGGTTTATTCACCCCTCCACTTT. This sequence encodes CASSRYRDRVYSPLHF.

CDR3 residues: CASSQEWGGGLYNEQFF. As DNA, the CDR3 is TGCGCCAGCAGCCAAGAATGGGGCGGGGGGCTCTACAATGAGCAGTTCTTC. The rearrangement uses TRBV4-1 and TRBJ2-1; 8 bases line up with TRBD2. From germline, CDR1 is MGHRA and CDR2 YSYEKL. The CDR3 sequence is 17 residues long. With V trimmed by 0 bases and J by 3 bases, 7 bases remained unmatched.

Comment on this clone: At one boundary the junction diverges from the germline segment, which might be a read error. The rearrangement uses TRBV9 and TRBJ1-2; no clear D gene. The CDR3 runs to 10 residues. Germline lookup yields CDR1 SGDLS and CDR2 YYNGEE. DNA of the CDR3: TGTGCCAGCAGCCCCAGTGAGGGAATCTTC. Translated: CASSPSEGIF.